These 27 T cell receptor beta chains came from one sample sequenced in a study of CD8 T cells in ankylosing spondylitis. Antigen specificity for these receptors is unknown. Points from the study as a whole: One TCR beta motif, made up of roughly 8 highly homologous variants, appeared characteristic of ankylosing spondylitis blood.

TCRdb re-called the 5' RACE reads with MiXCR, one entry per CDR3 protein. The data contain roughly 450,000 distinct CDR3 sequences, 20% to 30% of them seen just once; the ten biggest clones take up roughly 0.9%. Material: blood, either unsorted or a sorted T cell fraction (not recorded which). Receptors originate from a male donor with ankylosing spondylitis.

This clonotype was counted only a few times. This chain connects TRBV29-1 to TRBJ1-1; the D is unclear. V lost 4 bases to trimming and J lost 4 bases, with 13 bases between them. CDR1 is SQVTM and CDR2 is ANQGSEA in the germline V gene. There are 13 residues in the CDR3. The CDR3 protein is CSVVWGMGTEAFF. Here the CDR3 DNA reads TGCAGCGTTGTCTGGGGAATGGGCACTGAAGCTTTCTTT.

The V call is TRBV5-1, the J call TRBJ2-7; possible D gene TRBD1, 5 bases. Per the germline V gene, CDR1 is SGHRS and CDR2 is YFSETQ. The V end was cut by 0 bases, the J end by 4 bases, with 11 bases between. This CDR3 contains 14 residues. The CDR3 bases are TGCGCCAGCAGCTTGGACGCCAGGGAATACGAGCAGTACGTC. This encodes CASSLDAREYEQYV.

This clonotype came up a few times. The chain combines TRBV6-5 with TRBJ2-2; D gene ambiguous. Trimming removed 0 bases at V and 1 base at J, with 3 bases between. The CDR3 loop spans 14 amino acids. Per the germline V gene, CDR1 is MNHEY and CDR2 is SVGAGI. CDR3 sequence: CASSYSRNTGELFF. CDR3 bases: TGTGCCAGCAGTTACTCAAGGAACACCGGGGAGCTGTTTTTT.

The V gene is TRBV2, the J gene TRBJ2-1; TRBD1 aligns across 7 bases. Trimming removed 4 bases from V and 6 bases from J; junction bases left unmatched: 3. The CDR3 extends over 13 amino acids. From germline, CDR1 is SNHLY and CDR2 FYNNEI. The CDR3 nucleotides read TGTGCCAGCAGTGCGGCAGGGGGCAATGAGCAGTTCTTC. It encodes CASSAAGGNEQFF.

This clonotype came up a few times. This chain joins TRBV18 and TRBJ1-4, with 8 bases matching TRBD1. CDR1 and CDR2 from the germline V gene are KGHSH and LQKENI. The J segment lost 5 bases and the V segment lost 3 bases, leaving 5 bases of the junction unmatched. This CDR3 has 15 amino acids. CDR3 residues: CASSPTGQENEKLFF. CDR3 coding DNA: TGTGCCAGCTCACCTACGGGACAGGAGAATGAAAAACTGTTTTTT.

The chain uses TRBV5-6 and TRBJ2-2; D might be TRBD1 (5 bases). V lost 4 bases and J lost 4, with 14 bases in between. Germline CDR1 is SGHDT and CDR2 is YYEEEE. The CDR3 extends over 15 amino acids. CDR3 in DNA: TGTGCCAGCAGCCGCCGGACATTTCCCACCGGGGAGCTGTTTTTT. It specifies CASSRRTFPTGELFF.

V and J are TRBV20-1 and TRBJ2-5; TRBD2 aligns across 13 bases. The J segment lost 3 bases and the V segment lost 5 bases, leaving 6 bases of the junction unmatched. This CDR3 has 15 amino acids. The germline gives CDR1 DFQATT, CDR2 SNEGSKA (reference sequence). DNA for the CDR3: TGCAGTGCTCATGGACTAGCGGGAGTTAAAGAGACCCAGTACTTC. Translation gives CSAHGLAGVKETQYF.

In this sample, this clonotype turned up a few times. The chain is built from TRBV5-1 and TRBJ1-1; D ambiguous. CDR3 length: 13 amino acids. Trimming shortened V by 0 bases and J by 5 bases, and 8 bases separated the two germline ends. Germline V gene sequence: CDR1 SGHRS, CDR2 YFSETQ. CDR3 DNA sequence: TGCGCCAGCAGCTTGGGGACGGAAACTGAAGCTTTCTTT. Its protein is CASSLGTETEAFF.

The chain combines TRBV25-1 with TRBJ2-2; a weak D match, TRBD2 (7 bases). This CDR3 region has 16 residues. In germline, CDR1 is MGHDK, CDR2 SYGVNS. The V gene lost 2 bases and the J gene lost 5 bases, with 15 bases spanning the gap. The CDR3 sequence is CASSEPGGLGTGELFF. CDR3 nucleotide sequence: TGTGCCAGCAGTGAACCGGGGGGCTTGGGAACCGGGGAGCTGTTTTTT.

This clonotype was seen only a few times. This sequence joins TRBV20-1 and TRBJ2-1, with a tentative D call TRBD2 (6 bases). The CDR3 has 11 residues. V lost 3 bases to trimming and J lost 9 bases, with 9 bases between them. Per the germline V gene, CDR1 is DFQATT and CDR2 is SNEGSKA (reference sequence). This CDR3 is CSASLAIEQFF. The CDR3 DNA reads TGCAGTGCTAGTCTAGCGATTGAGCAGTTCTTC.

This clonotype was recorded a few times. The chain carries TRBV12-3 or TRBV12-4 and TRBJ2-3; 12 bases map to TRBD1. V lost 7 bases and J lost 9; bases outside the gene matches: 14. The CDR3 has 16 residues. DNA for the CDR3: TGTGCCAGCAATTCCTGGGGACAGGGGGCGGGTATGACGCAGTATTTT. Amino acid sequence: CASNSWGQGAGMTQYF.

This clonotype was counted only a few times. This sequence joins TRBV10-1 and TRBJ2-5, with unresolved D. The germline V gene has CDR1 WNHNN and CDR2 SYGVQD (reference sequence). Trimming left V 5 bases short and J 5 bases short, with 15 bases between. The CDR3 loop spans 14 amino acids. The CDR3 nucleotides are TGCGCCAGCAGTCGGACCTTTCAGTCGGAGACCCAGTACTTC. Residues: CASSRTFQSETQYF.

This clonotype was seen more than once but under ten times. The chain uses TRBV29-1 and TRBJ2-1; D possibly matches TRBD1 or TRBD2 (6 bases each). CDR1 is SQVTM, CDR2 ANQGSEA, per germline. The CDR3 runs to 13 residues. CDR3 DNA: TGCCCCGACGGCGGGACAACCTACAATGAGCAGTTCTTC. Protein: CPDGGTTYNEQFF.

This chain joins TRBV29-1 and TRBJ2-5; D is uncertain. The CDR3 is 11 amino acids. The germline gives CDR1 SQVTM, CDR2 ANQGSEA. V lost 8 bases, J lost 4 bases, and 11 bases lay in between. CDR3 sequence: CSSPSGETQYF. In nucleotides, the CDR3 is TGCAGCTCCCCTTCTGGAGAGACCCAGTACTTC.

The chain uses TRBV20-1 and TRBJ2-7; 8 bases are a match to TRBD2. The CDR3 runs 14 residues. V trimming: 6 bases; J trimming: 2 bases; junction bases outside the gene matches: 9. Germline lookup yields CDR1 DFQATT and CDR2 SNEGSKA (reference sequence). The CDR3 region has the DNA TGCAGTGCCTTTACCGGACTAGCCCCCTACGAGCAGTACTTC. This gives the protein CSAFTGLAPYEQYF.

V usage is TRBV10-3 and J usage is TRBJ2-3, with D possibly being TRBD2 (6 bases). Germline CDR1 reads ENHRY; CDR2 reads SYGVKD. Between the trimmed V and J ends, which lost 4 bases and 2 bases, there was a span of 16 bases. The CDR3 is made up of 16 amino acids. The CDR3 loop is CAISGGSGTSTDTQYF. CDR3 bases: TGTGCCATCAGTGGGGGTAGCGGAACTTCCACAGATACGCAGTATTTT.

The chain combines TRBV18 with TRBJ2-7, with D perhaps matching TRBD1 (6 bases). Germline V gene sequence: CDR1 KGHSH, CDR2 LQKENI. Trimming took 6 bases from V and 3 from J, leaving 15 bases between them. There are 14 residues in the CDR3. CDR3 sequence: CASSAQGQLYEQYV. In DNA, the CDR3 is TGTGCCAGCTCGGCCCAAGGACAGCTCTACGAGCAGTACGTC.

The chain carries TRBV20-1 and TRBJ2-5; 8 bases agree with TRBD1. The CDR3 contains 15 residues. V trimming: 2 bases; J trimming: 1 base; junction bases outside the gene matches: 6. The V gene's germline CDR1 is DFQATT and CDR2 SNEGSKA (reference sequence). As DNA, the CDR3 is TGCAGTGCTAGACCTTTTGGACAGGGCCAAGAGACCCAGTACTTC. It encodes CSARPFGQGQETQYF.

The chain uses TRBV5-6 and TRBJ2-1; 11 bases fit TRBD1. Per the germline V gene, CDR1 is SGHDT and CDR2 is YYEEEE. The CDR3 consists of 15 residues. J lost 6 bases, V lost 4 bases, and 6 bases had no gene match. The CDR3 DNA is TGTGCCAGCAGCGCGGACAGGGGGCGGCTCAATGAGCAGTTCTTC. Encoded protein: CASSADRGRLNEQFF.

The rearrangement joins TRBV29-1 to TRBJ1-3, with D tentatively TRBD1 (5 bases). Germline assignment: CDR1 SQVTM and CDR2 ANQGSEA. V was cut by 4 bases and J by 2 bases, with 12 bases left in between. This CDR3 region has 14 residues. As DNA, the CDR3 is TGCAGCGTTGTTGGAGGGGCGACTGGAAACACCATATATTTT. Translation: CSVVGGATGNTIYF.

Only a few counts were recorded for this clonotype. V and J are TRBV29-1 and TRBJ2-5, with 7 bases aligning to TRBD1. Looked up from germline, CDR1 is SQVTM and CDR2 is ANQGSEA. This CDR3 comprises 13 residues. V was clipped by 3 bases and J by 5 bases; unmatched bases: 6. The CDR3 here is CSVDEGATETQYF. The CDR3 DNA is TGCAGCGTTGATGAGGGGGCTACGGAGACCCAGTACTTC.

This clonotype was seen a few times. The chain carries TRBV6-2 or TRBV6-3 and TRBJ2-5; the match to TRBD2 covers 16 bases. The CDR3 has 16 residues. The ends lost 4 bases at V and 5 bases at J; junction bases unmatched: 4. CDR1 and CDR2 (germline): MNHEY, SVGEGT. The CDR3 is CASSWGLAGGLETQYF. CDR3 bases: TGTGCCAGCAGTTGGGGACTAGCGGGAGGGTTGGAGACCCAGTACTTC.

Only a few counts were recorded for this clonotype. The CDR3 sequence is CASSAWTSGRDYNEQFF. The CDR3 DNA reads as TGTGCCAGCAGCGCGTGGACTAGCGGGAGGGACTACAATGAGCAGTTCTTC. J is TRBJ2-1 and V is TRBV9; 15 positions agree with TRBD2. CDR3 length equals 17 residues. CDR1 is SGDLS and CDR2 is YYNGEE in the germline V gene. Trimming removed 3 bases from V and 3 bases from J; junction bases left unmatched: 4.

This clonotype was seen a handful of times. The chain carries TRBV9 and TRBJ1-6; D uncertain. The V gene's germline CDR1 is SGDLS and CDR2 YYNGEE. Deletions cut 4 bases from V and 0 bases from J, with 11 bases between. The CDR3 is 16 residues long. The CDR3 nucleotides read TGTGCCAGCAGCCCGCGTCTGGGCTCCTATAATTCACCCCTCCACTTT. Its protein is CASSPRLGSYNSPLHF.

The CDR3 bases are TGTGCCAGCAGCCAAGATGGTCCTTATAGCAATCAGCCCCAGCATTTT. Residues: CASSQDGPYSNQPQHF. The chain combines TRBV3-1 with TRBJ1-5, with D unclear. CDR3 length: 16 amino acids. Germline loops: CDR1 LGHDT, CDR2 YNNKEL (reference sequence). Trimming took 0 bases from V and 0 from J, leaving 9 bases between them.

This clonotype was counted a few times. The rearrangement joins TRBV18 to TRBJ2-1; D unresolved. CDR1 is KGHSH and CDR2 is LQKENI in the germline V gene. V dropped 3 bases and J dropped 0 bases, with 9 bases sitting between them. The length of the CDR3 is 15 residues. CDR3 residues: CASSPADISYNEQFF. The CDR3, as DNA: TGTGCCAGCTCACCTGCTGACATCTCCTACAATGAGCAGTTCTTC.

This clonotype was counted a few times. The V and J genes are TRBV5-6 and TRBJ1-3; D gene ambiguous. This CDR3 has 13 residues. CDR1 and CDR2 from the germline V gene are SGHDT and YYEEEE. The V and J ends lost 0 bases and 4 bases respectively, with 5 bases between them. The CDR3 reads CASSLGRGNTIYF. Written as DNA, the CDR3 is TGTGCCAGCAGCTTGGGGCGAGGAAACACCATATATTTT.